These 14 T cell receptor beta chains were sequenced from one sample in a study of CD4+ T cells in melanoma. Using immunoSEQ multiplex PCR, the repertoire was profiled, and TCRdb retains in-frame clones only, with some absent. The table records about 54,000 clones, 60% to 75% of them present only once. The sequenced sample was tumor tissue. The receptors derive from a human donor with melanoma.

This clone was counted a few times. This rearrangement joins TRBV13 to TRBJ1-4, with D unclear. The V and J ends lost 6 bases and 0 bases respectively, with 11 bases between them. CDR1 and CDR2 (germline): PRHDT, FYEKMQ (reference sequence). CDR3 length equals 15 residues. The CDR3 loop reads CASSGFAATNEKLFF. In nucleotides, the CDR3 is TGTGCCAGCAGTGGGTTTGCCGCAACTAATGAAAAACTGTTTTTT.

The rearrangement joins TRBV5-6 to TRBJ1-3, with D hard to call. This CDR3 spans 14 amino acids. Per germline, CDR1 SGHDT and CDR2 YYEEEE. Trimming removed 2 bases at V and 4 bases at J, with 10 bases between. CDR3 bases: TGTGCCAGCAGCTTCATTGGAAGCGGAAACACCATATATTTT. Its protein product is CASSFIGSGNTIYF.

The sample holds one count of this clone. This chain joins TRBV6-1 and TRBJ2-3, with TRBD1 matching 9 bases. Germline-derived CDR1 and CDR2 are MNHNS and SASEGT. The CDR3 covers 13 residues. V shed 7 bases, J shed 6 bases, and the junction held 5 bases outside the gene matches. Here the CDR3 reads CASTPTGGDTQYF. The CDR3 DNA is TGTGCCAGCACCCCGACAGGGGGGGATACGCAGTATTTT.

The V and J genes are TRBV5-1 and TRBJ2-1; TRBD1 matches 8 bases. The CDR3 length is 12 residues. In germline, CDR1 is SGHRS, CDR2 YFSETQ. V lost 4 bases and J lost 10; bases outside the gene matches: 4. The CDR3 spells CASSATGEEQFF. The CDR3 coding sequence is TGCGCCAGCAGCGCGACAGGGGAGGAGCAGTTCTTC.

The chain couples TRBV25-1 to TRBJ1-2; no definite D call. Germline V gene sequence: CDR1 MGHDK, CDR2 SYGVNS. The CDR3 contains 13 residues. The V end was cut by 6 bases, the J end by 2 bases, with 10 bases between. The CDR3: CASSHTVNYGYTF. The CDR3 bases are TGTGCCAGCAGCCATACAGTAAACTATGGCTACACCTTC.

There are many counts of this clone. This chain links TRBV28 with TRBJ1-5, with D possibly TRBD1 on 5 matching bases. Germline loops: CDR1 MDHEN, CDR2 SYDVKM. The CDR3 runs 13 residues. The ends were cut back, 5 bases at V and 7 bases at J, with 12 bases in the middle. This CDR3 is CASSPPRGQPQHF. DNA for the CDR3: TGTGCCAGCAGTCCGCCGCGGGGGCAGCCCCAGCATTTT.

This clone showed up many times. V gene TRBV5-1 combines with J gene TRBJ1-4; no firm D call. There are 18 residues in the CDR3. The V end lost 4 bases, the J end lost 0 bases, and 19 bases lay between the germline ends. CDR1 is SGHRS and CDR2 is YFSETQ in the germline V gene. The CDR3 sequence is CASSGVGIEAPTNEKLFF. CDR3 nucleotide sequence: TGCGCCAGCAGCGGGGTGGGGATCGAGGCTCCAACTAATGAAAAACTGTTTTTT.

This rearrangement joins TRBV2 to TRBJ2-2, with TRBD1 matching 10 bases. Germline assignment: CDR1 SNHLY and CDR2 FYNNEI. There are 15 residues in the CDR3. Losses at the gene ends were 4 bases for V and 6 bases for J; bases not matched to a gene: 5. CDR3 region: CASSGLGQGSGELFF. CDR3 bases: TGTGCCAGCAGTGGATTGGGACAGGGGTCCGGGGAGCTGTTTTTT.

The chain couples TRBV6-6 to TRBJ1-1; no clear D. Trimming took off 6 bases at V and 1 base at J, with 12 bases between the two ends. This CDR3 is built from 14 residues. Looked up from germline, CDR1 is MNHNY and CDR2 is SVGAGI (reference sequence). In DNA form, the CDR3 reads TGTGCCAGCAGGGGCTACCGGAGGAACACTGAAGCTTTCTTT. Translated: CASRGYRRNTEAFF.

This clone has a handful of counts. The chain employs TRBV11-2 and TRBJ1-1, with TRBD1 as a possible D gene (6 bases). The V gene's germline CDR1 is SGHAT and CDR2 FQNNGV. The CDR3 spans 16 residues. Trimming left V 3 bases short and J 3 bases short, with 17 bases between. The CDR3 nucleotides are TGTGCCAGCAGCTTGAACCCCTGGGGGGCGGACACTGAAGCTTTCTTT. Residues: CASSLNPWGADTEAFF.

The gene calls are TRBV7-9 and TRBJ2-1; 13 bases line up with TRBD2. The V gene end was trimmed by 5 bases and the J gene end by 6 bases; junction bases not matched to a gene: 10. Germline CDR1 is SEHNR and CDR2 is FQNEAQ (reference sequence). The CDR3 sequence is 17 residues long. DNA for the CDR3: TGTGCCAGCAGCAGGGGGGAGACTAGCGGGGGGCTCAATGAGCAGTTCTTC. The encoded protein is CASSRGETSGGLNEQFF.

The V and J genes are TRBV11-2 and TRBJ2-2; the match to TRBD2 covers 7 bases. CDR1 is SGHAT and CDR2 is FQNNGV in the germline V gene. With V trimmed by 5 bases and J by 7 bases, 1 base remained unmatched. The CDR3 has 12 residues. CDR3 amino acids: CASSPGGGELFF. Written as DNA, the CDR3 is TGTGCCAGCAGCCCGGGGGGCGGGGAGCTGTTTTTT.

Worth noting for this clone: One junction end disagrees with the germline gene, perhaps due to a read error. J is TRBJ1-2 and V is TRBV5-5; unclear D gene. CDR3 length equals 13 residues. The V gene's germline CDR1 is SGHKS and CDR2 YYEKEE (reference sequence). The CDR3 reads CASSPRFNYGYTF. As DNA, the CDR3 is TGCGCCAGCAGCCCTCGGTTTAACTATGGCTACACCTTC. Using reference TRBV5-5 and TRBJ1-2 for the parts outside the CDR3, the full variable domain is DAGVTQSPTHLIKTRGQQVTLRCSPISGHKSVSWYQQVLGQGPQFIFQYYEKEERGRGNFPDRFSARQFPNYSSELNVNALLLGDSALYLCASSPRFNYGYTFGSGTRLTVV.

The chain joins TRBV5-1 to TRBJ2-1; unclear D gene. The germline gives CDR1 SGHRS, CDR2 YFSETQ. This CDR3 is 12 amino acids long. The germline V and J ends were trimmed by 3 bases and 5 bases, with 6 bases remaining between them. The CDR3 bases are TGCGCCAGCAGCTCCTCAGACAATGAGCAGTTCTTC. It translates to CASSSSDNEQFF.